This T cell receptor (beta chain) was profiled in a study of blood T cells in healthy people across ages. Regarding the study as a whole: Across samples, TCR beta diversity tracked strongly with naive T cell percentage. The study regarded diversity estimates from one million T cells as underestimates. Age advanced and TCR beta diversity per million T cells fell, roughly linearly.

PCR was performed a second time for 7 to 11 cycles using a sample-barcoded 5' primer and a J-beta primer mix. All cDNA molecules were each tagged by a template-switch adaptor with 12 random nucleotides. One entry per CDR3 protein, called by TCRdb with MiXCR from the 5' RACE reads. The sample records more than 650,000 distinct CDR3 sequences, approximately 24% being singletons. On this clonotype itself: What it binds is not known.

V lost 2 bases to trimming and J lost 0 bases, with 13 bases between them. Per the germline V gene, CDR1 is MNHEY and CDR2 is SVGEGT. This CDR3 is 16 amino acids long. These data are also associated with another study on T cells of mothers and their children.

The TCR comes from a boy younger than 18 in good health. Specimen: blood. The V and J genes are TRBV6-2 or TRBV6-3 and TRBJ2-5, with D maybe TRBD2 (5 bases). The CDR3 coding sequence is TGTGCCAGCAGTTACGAGGCGGGCACCAACCAAGAGACCCAGTACTTC. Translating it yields CASSYEAGTNQETQYF.